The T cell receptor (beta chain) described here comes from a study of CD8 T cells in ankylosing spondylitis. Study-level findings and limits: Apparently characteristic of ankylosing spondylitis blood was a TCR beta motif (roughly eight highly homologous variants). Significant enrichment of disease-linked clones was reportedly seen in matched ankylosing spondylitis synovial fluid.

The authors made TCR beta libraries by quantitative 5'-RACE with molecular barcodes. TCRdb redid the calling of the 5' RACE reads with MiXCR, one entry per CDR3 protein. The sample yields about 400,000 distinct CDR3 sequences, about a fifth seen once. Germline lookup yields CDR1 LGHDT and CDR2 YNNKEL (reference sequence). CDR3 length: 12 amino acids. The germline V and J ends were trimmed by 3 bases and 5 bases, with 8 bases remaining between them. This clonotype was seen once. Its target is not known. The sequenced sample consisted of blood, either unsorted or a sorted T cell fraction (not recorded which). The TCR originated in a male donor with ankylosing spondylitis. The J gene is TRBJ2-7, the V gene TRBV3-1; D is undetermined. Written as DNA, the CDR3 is TGTGCCAGCAGCCACATCGACGACGAGCAGTACTTC. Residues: CASSHIDDEQYF.